This paragraph reports one TCR beta chain. The antigen is not known. The data were produced by immunoSEQ multiplex PCR, yet TCRdb's version contains in-frame clones alone and is incomplete. The sample has fewer than 130,000 clones, just under 95% seen once. This sample was taken from a study of T cell responses to AZD1222 COVID-19 vaccine. Findings and caveats of the study: Spike-specific TCR depth and breadth grew after two AZD1222 doses.

Trimming removed 0 bases at V and 8 bases at J, with 10 bases between. The CDR3 has 14 residues. The germline CDR1 and CDR2 sequences are LGHNA and YNFKEQ. The chain joins TRBV4-2 to TRBJ2-2; D is unclear. The sequence came from an adult who received the AZD1222 COVID-19 vaccine. Source: peripheral blood, taken 28 days after the second AZD1222 dose. CDR3 sequence (DNA): TGTGCCAGCAGCCAAGATGGGCCCCGAGGGGAGCTGTTTTTT. It yields the protein CASSQDGPRGELFF.